Each of the 11 T cell receptor beta chains below was sequenced from the same sample in a study of cytomegalovirus exposure and HLA in healthy donors (dated by TCRdb to about 2017). Library preparation used the immunoSEQ multiplex PCR assay. For the multiplex PCR, a mixture combining 60 forward primers for TCR Vbeta segments and 13 reverse primers for TCR Jbeta segments was used. Held by TCRdb, this immuneACCESS table contains in-frame sequences only and omits some clones. Under half of the omission traces to an unresolved V gene where checked; the cause of the rest is unknown. The sample table lists over 200,000 clones, about 81% of them with a count of one. The ten largest clones add up to 6% of the sample. Sequences were obtained from PBMCs. The receptors were gathered from a man in his forties or fifties in good health and CMV-seropositive.

The CDR3 bases are TGTGCCAGCATGGGAGGAGGGGCGCCGCAGTATTTT. It specifies CASMGGGAPQYF. The chain uses TRBV27 and TRBJ2-3; possible D gene TRBD2, 6 bases. Trimming stripped 7 bases from V and 10 bases from J, with 15 bases between. The CDR3 consists of 12 residues. The germline V gene encodes CDR1 MNHEY and CDR2 SMNVEV (reference sequence).

The rearrangement uses TRBV2 and TRBJ2-1, with D possibly TRBD2 on 5 matching bases. CDR3 length: 13 amino acids. The V gene lost 6 bases and the J gene lost 4 bases, with 10 bases spanning the gap. Per germline, CDR1 SNHLY and CDR2 FYNNEI. In nucleotides, the CDR3 is TGTGCCAGCAGGGGAGCGTGGTACAATGAGCAGTTCTTC. Its translation is CASRGAWYNEQFF.

This CDR3 is CASSQGQGMGTDTQYF. In DNA, the CDR3 is TGTGCCAGCAGCCAGGGACAGGGAATGGGGACAGATACGCAGTATTTT. The chain has TRBV7-3 and TRBJ2-3; 9 bases line up with TRBD1. V shed 5 bases, J shed 3 bases, and the junction held 9 bases outside the gene matches. In germline, CDR1 is SGHTA, CDR2 FQGTGA. The CDR3 spans 16 residues.

The chain has TRBV6-1 and TRBJ2-7; D perhaps matches TRBD1 (6 bases). CDR3 size: 13 residues. CDR1 is MNHNS, CDR2 SASEGT, per germline. The V end was cut by 6 bases, the J end by 3 bases, with 12 bases between. In DNA, the CDR3 is TGTGCCAGCAGGTTGCAGGGGTTCTACGAGCAGTACGTC. Translated, it gives CASRLQGFYEQYV.

V usage is TRBV6-6 and J usage is TRBJ2-1; 7 bases are a match to TRBD1. In germline, CDR1 is MNHNY, CDR2 SVGAGI (reference sequence). V shed 11 bases and J 7 bases; nucleotides not matched to a gene: 5. This CDR3 region has 11 residues. The CDR3 coding sequence is TGTGCCGGCGGACAGGCAAATGAGCAGTTCTTC. Translated, it gives CAGGQANEQFF.

This sequence joins TRBV30 and TRBJ1-1; D may be TRBD1 (6 bases). CDR1 and CDR2 (germline): GTSNPN, SVGIG (reference sequence). With 1 base removed from V and 6 bases from J, the gap between germline ends came to 9 bases. The CDR3 extends over 12 amino acids. CDR3 nucleotides: TGTGCCTGGAGTGGGGACACGCCTGAAGCTTTCTTT. Its protein product is CAWSGDTPEAFF.

This sequence joins TRBV30 and TRBJ2-2; 7 nucleotides match TRBD2. The length of the CDR3 is 14 residues. Germline trimming cut 0 bases from V and 5 bases from J; bases unmatched to any gene: 3. CDR1 is GTSNPN, CDR2 SVGIG, per germline (reference sequence). The CDR3 DNA reads as TGTGCCTGGAGTGTACTCGGGAGGACCGGGGAGCTGTTTTTT. Residues: CAWSVLGRTGELFF.

This rearrangement joins TRBV5-1 to TRBJ2-1, with 14 bases that match TRBD2. In germline, CDR1 is SGHRS, CDR2 YFSETQ. The CDR3 totals 19 residues. The V gene end was trimmed by 4 bases and the J gene end by 0 bases; junction bases not matched to a gene: 9. The CDR3 loop reads CASSPAGTSGSSSYNEQFF. The DNA for the CDR3 is TGCGCCAGCAGCCCCGCCGGGACTAGCGGGAGCTCCTCCTACAATGAGCAGTTCTTC.

Remarks on this clone: The same CDR3 arises from other DNA sequences in this sample as well. This rearrangement joins TRBV6-1 to TRBJ1-5, with 7 bases that match TRBD1. The CDR3 length is 14 residues. Unmatched junction bases numbered 3, after V lost 3 bases and J lost 4 bases. The V gene's germline CDR1 is MNHNS and CDR2 SASEGT. CDR3 in amino acids: CASSDRGTNQPQHF. The CDR3 coding sequence is TGTGCCAGCAGTGACAGGGGGACAAATCAGCCCCAGCATTTT.

V and J are TRBV15 and TRBJ1-5; 8 bases fit TRBD1. The V gene's germline CDR1 is LNHNV and CDR2 YYDKDF (reference sequence). There are 14 residues in the CDR3. The V and J ends lost 8 bases and 6 bases, in that order; junction bases with no gene match: 9. The CDR3 bases are TGTGCCACCGAGGCAGGGGGCCTACGTCAGCCCCAGCATTTT. This encodes CATEAGGLRQPQHF.

This chain joins TRBV10-1 and TRBJ1-1, with D possibly matching TRBD1 (5 bases). This CDR3 comprises 15 residues. V was cut by 1 base and J by 4 bases, with 13 bases left in between. Germline lookup yields CDR1 WNHNN and CDR2 SYGVQD (reference sequence). CDR3 region: CASSEYPGTPTEAFF. As DNA, the CDR3 is TGCGCCAGCAGTGAGTATCCAGGGACTCCCACTGAAGCTTTCTTT.